The clone carrying this T cell receptor beta chain is deemed medium-sized (0.01 to 0.1%). The target antigen is unknown. TCRdb processed the reads anew with MiXCR; each CDR3 protein has one entry. The sample yields some 7,000 distinct CDR3 sequences, around a sixth seen once. This entry belongs to a study of liver allograft versus peripheral blood T cells. Study information: Graft-liver T cell receptor repertoires were compared against recipient peripheral blood repertoires.

Germline loops: CDR1 MNHNS, CDR2 SASEGT. Deletions cut 1 base from V and 2 bases from J, with 11 bases between. The CDR3 extends over 15 amino acids. Study-wide results and caveats: A difference was reportedly observed between T cell receptor repertoires inside liver allografts and those in peripheral blood.

The TCR was taken from a human patient who had a liver transplant. Some T cells may be provided by the graft donor. J is TRBJ1-1 and V is TRBV6-1; D is unclear. The CDR3 reads CASSEGATTNTEAFF. The CDR3 DNA reads TGTGCCAGCAGTGAAGGGGCAACCACTAACACTGAAGCTTTCTTT.